This TCR beta chain came from a study of CD8+ T cells in alopecia areata. RNA was extracted and reverse transcribed into cDNA as the sequencing template. The table came from immunoSEQ multiplex PCR; TCRdb's copy has only in-frame clones and leaves some out. The sample records about 150,000 clones, 87% being singletons. A note on this clone: The antigen is not known. The same CDR3 is also encoded by other DNA sequences in this sample.

Study observations and caveats: Compared with normal scalp, lesional scalp had higher clonality and more expanded CD8+ clones.

This sample comprised CD8+ T cells sorted from blood, obtained at week 0. The clonotype was recovered from a human donor with alopecia areata.

CDR3 DNA sequence: TGTGCCAGCAGCTTAGGTCAGGTCTACGAGCAGTACTTC. It codes for CASSLGQVYEQYF. J is TRBJ2-7 and V is TRBV7-9; D is undetermined. The CDR3 consists of 13 residues. Trimming removed 1 base from V and 3 bases from J, with 7 bases in between. Germline V gene sequence: CDR1 SEHNR, CDR2 FQNEAQ (reference sequence).